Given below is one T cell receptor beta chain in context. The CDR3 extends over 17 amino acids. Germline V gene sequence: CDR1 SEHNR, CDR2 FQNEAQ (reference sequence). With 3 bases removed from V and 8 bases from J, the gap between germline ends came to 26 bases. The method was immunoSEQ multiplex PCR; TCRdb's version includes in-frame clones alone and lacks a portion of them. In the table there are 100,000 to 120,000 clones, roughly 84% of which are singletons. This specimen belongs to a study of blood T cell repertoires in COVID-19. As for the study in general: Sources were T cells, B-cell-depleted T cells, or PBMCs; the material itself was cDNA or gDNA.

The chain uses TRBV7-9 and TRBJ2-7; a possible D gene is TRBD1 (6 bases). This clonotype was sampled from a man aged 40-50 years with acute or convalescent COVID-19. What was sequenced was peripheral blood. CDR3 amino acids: CASSFQTLGQKTRKQYF. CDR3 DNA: TGTGCCAGCAGCTTCCAAACCCTCGGACAGAAAACTAGGAAGCAGTACTTC.